This T cell receptor beta chain was captured in a study of T cell responses to AZD1222 COVID-19 vaccine (dated by TCRdb to the early 2020s). Background for the entire study: AZD1222 recipients given second doses at about 4 weeks or at about 12 weeks were pooled, since spike-specific TCR depth and breadth were not found to differ between the two schedules. Enrollment into the trials was organized by age into subgroups of 18-55, 56-69 and 70-plus years, and those subgroups contained around 150, 28 and 57 TCR-sequenced participants, respectively. A total of 233 trial participants underwent TCR sequencing, of whom 207 had received two doses of AZD1222 and approximately 26 had received two doses of the MenACWY control vaccine. Paper-wide results and their limitations: Most participants were white British and females outnumbered males, and the authors suggested that clonal diversity may have been underestimated. Because no day 14 peak-response samples were available, the repertoires could be characterized only after the peak T cell response. The 56-69-year group was small, and its depth increase did not reach significance, likely because of low power. A significant rise in spike-specific TCR breadth and depth was observed after two AZD1222 doses relative to day 0 and relative to MenACWY recipients. Conclusions about previously exposed vaccinees were limited because only 6 or 7 AZD1222 recipients were SARS-CoV-2 seropositive at baseline. Reportedly, almost half of the unique spike-specific TCRs recognized epitopes lying outside the regions that are mutated in the B.1.351 and B.1.1.7 variants. Vaccine-associated CD4 TCRs spanned the whole spike protein, with dominant responses in regions 160-218 and 743-854.

The time point label here, explained by the study, means: baseline before first vaccination. Samples from vaccinated people were obtained from the UK trials COV001 and COV002, which included a single-blind randomized controlled phase 2/3 trial of AZD1222 (ChAdOx1 nCoV-19) in healthy adults. For TCRbeta chain sequencing, PBMC samples were collected from trial participants at day 0 and at day 28 after the second dose. The cysteine opens and the phenylalanine closes a CDR3 of 13 amino acids. Of all the DNA, just the CDR3 is kept, 39 bases in frame from base 1. The CDR1 and CDR2 encoded by the germline V gene are SGHRS and YFSETQ. V gives up 0 bases and J gives up 4 bases, and the segment between their germline ends measures 7 bases. To note about this clone: Which antigen it targets is not known. Base qualities were left out, and no much larger clone turns up one base away.

The CDR3 regions of human TCRbeta chains were analyzed by immunosequencing. The authors processed their data as follows. TCRs in the repertoires were compared against a reference library of SARS-CoV-2-specific TCRs that had been generated with the MIRA antigen-specificity platform. Breadth was defined as the fraction of unique TCRs that were SARS-CoV-2-associated. Depth was defined as the fraction of total T cells that were SARS-CoV-2-associated. Using the MIRA data, each spike-specific TCR was mapped to the spike region that the TCR reacts to and placed in a CD4 or CD8 class. Log10-transformed breadth and depth values were compared by one-way ANOVA with Sidak's multiple comparisons tests. The table comes from immuneACCESS by way of TCRdb, which keeps in-frame sequences with V and J called. Part of the clones is missing from these tables; in studies checked, under half for an unresolved V gene and the rest for unknown reasons. V, J and clone size are taken as reported in that table, and D and trimming were inferred from the DNA itself. A total of more than 95,000 clones appear in this sample, about 90% of them only once. The ten biggest clones cover 20% of the sample.

The receptor comes from an adult in good health. Sequencing used peripheral blood, obtained on day 0 of AZD1222 vaccination. The rearranged segments are TRBV5-1 and TRBJ2-5; the D gene remains uncertain. The CDR3 protein: CASSLDQRETQYF. In nucleotides, the sequence is TGCGCCAGCAGCTTGGATCAGCGAGAGACCCAGTACTTC.